This T cell receptor (beta chain) was sequenced for a study of radiation and T cells in renal cell carcinoma. V lost 4 bases, J lost 8 bases, and 8 bases stayed unmatched. In germline, CDR1 is MNHEY, CDR2 SVGAGI. This CDR3 is built from 15 residues. The treatment was: treatment-naive control, cytoreductive nephrectomy. Some clones are missing from TCRdb's copy, which holds only in-frame ones; the method was immunoSEQ multiplex PCR. The data show around 15,000 clones, with 57% seen just once and under 15% held by the top ten. This chain links TRBV6-5 with TRBJ1-6; 7 bases line up with TRBD1. Sequenced here: tumor tissue, sampled from a patient whose treatment was nephrectomy without radiotherapy. The clonotype was recovered from a man aged 45-65 years with renal cell carcinoma. CDR3 sequence: CASSSRGIRDSPLHF. DNA for the CDR3: TGTGCCAGCAGTTCCAGGGGGATTCGAGATTCACCCCTCCACTTT.